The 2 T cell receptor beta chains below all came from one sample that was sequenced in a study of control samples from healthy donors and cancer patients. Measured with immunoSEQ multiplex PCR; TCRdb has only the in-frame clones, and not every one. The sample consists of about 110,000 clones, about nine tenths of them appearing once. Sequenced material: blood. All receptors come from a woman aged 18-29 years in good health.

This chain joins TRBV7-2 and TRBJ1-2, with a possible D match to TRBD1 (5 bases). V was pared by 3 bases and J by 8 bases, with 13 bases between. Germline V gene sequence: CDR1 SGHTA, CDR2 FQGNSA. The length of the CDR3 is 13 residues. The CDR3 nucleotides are TGTGCCAGCAGCTTCAGCCAGGGAAGAGGCTACACCTTC. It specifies CASSFSQGRGYTF.

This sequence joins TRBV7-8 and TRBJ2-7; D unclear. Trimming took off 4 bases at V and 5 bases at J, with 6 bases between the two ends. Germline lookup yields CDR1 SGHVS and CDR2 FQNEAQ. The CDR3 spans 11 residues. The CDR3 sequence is CASSWINEQYF. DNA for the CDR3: TGTGCCAGCAGCTGGATTAACGAGCAGTACTTC.